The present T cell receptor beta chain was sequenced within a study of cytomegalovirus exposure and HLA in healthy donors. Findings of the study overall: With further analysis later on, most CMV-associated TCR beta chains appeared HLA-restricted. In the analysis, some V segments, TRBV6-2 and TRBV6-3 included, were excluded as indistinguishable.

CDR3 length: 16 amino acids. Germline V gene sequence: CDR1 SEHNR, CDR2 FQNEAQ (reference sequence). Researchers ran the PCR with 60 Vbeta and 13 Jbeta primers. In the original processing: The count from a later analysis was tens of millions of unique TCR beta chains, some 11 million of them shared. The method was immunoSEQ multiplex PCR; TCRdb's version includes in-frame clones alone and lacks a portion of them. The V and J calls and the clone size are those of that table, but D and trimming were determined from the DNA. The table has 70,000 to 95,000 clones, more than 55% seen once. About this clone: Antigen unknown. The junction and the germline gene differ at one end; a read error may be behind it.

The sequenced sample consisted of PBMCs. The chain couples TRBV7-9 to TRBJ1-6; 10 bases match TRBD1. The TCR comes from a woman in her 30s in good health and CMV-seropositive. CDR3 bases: TGTTCCAGCAGCCAAGGGACAGGGGTTCGGAATTCACCCCTCCACTTT. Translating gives CSSSQGTGVRNSPLHF.